A single sample is the source of the 23 T cell receptor beta chains below, sequenced in a study of Ad26.COV2.S vaccination and SARS-CoV-2 variants. Stated treatment: approximately 18 received Ad26.COV2.S at low or high dose, single or two shots; several received placebo; per-sample allocation not given. Collection of the samples took place on day 63 after the first injection of vaccine or placebo. Sequenced by immunoSEQ multiplex PCR; TCRdb stores in-frame clones only, minus some. Of about 350,000 clones listed, less than 90% are singletons. The material was peripheral blood, obtained in a trial of Ad26.COV2.S vaccine versus placebo. The receptors come from a person between 18 and 65 years old who received the Ad26.COV2.S COVID-19 vaccine or a placebo.

CDR3 protein: CASSTIFREKLFF. CDR3 bases: TGTGCCAGCAGTACTATCTTTAGGGAAAAACTGTTTTTT. The V gene is TRBV7-2, the J gene TRBJ1-4; no firm D call. V lost 6 bases and J lost 8, with 13 bases in between. This CDR3 comprises 13 residues. Per germline, CDR1 SGHTA and CDR2 FQGNSA.

The V gene is TRBV28, the J gene TRBJ2-5, with 10 bases that match TRBD1. The ends lost 6 bases at V and 7 bases at J; junction bases unmatched: 8. Germline lookup yields CDR1 MDHEN and CDR2 SYDVKM. The CDR3 spans 14 residues. DNA of the CDR3: TGTGCCAGCAGCCTGACAGGGGGCGCTTGGACCCAGTACTTC. As protein: CASSLTGGAWTQYF.

The count of this clone is one. The chain combines TRBV9 with TRBJ2-1; TRBD2 is a possible D gene (5 bases). The CDR3 has 14 residues. The germline V and J ends were trimmed by 6 bases and 5 bases, with 15 bases remaining between them. Germline CDR1 reads SGDLS; CDR2 reads YYNGEE. CDR3 bases: TGTGCCAGCACCCGTGGAGGAGGTGACAATGAGCAGTTCTTC. Translated: CASTRGGGDNEQFF.

CDR3 sequence (DNA): TGTGCCAGCAGCCCCCGAGGGACAGGGGGCTATCCGGGCTACACCTTC. Amino acids: CASSPRGTGGYPGYTF. The chain employs TRBV5-4 and TRBJ1-2; 12 bases are a match to TRBD1. The CDR3 consists of 16 residues. J was trimmed by 8 bases and V by 4 bases; bases with no gene match: 12. Germline V gives CDR1 SGHNT, CDR2 YYREEE (reference sequence).

This chain connects TRBV28 to TRBJ2-5; 10 positions match TRBD2. The trim removed 8 bases at V and 4 bases at J, leaving 7 bases unmatched. The CDR3 is 14 amino acids. The germline gives CDR1 MDHEN, CDR2 SYDVKM. CDR3 protein: CASSLAGAVETQYF. The CDR3 DNA reads as TGTGCCAGCTCTCTAGCGGGAGCGGTAGAGACCCAGTACTTC.

Note on this clone: This CDR3 is also generated by other DNA sequences in the sample. This chain uses TRBV27 with TRBJ1-1, with a tentative D call TRBD1 (5 bases). CDR1 MNHEY and CDR2 SMNVEV come from the germline V gene (reference sequence). V was pared by 2 bases and J by 0 bases, with 7 bases between. The CDR3 length is 14 residues. The chain's CDR3 is CASSLRDLNTEAFF. CDR3 nucleotides: TGTGCCAGCAGTTTAAGGGACTTGAACACTGAAGCTTTCTTT.

The chain employs TRBV5-1 and TRBJ1-2; a weak D match, TRBD1 (5 bases). V lost 4 bases to trimming and J lost 4 bases, with 11 bases between them. This CDR3 is built from 13 residues. Germline V gene sequence: CDR1 SGHRS, CDR2 YFSETQ. CDR3 bases: TGCGCCAGCAGCCCGGGAGGGGCCTATGGCTACACCTTC. This codes for CASSPGGAYGYTF.

This clone was seen only once. The chain employs TRBV4-3 and TRBJ2-1, with TRBD2 matching over 11 bases. This CDR3 has 16 residues. CDR1 and CDR2 from the germline V gene are LGHNA and YSLEER. The V and J ends lost 0 bases and 4 bases, in that order; junction bases with no gene match: 2. CDR3 amino acids: CASSQEASGGYNEQFF. CDR3 nucleotides: TGCGCCAGCAGCCAAGAGGCTAGCGGGGGGTACAATGAGCAGTTCTTC.

CDR3 sequence: CASSPRGLGYEQYF. CDR3 in DNA: TGTGCCAGCAGCCCCAGGGGGCTAGGATACGAGCAGTACTTC. This sequence joins TRBV5-6 and TRBJ2-7; 8 bases agree with TRBD1. V lost 4 bases and J lost 4; bases outside the gene matches: 7. Germline V gene lookup returns CDR1 SGHDT and CDR2 YYEEEE. The CDR3 runs to 14 residues.

The rearrangement joins TRBV7-9 to TRBJ2-7; 8 bases align to TRBD1. The length of the CDR3 is 14 residues. The V gene end was trimmed by 5 bases and the J gene end by 4 bases; junction bases not matched to a gene: 7. CDR1 is SEHNR, CDR2 FQNEAQ, per germline (reference sequence). CDR3 amino acids: CASSHGTGAYEQYF. The CDR3 DNA follows: TGTGCCAGCAGCCACGGGACAGGTGCTTACGAGCAGTACTTC.

This rearrangement joins TRBV4-3 to TRBJ2-1; 9 nucleotides line up with TRBD1. This CDR3 is 17 amino acids long. The trim removed 0 bases at V and 5 bases at J, leaving 8 bases unmatched. Per the germline V gene, CDR1 is LGHNA and CDR2 is YSLEER. This CDR3 is CASSQDARTGVHNEQFF. CDR3 coding DNA: TGCGCCAGCAGCCAAGATGCGCGGACAGGGGTCCACAATGAGCAGTTCTTC.

The chain has TRBV14 and TRBJ1-2, with D possibly TRBD1 on 5 matching bases. This CDR3 spans 14 amino acids. Germline assignment: CDR1 SGHDN and CDR2 FVKESK. V was pared by 4 bases and J by 4 bases, with 13 bases between. The CDR3 region has the DNA TGTGCCAGCAGCCGAATACGGGGCCCCTATGGCTACACCTTC. It is translated as CASSRIRGPYGYTF.

This clone was counted only a few times. The V and J genes are TRBV9 and TRBJ1-6; D ambiguous. Trimming pared 0 bases from V and 1 base from J, leaving 11 bases between. CDR3 size: 17 residues. Germline CDR1 reads SGDLS; CDR2 reads YYNGEE. CDR3 amino acids: CASSVEPSASYNSPLHF. The DNA for the CDR3 is TGTGCCAGCAGCGTAGAACCGAGTGCATCCTATAATTCACCCCTCCACTTT. The full variable domain, with the rest looked up from reference TRBV9 and TRBJ1-6, is DSGVTQTPKHLITATGQRVTLRCSPRSGDLSVYWYQQSLDQGLQFLIQYYNGEERAKGNILERFSAQQFPDLHSELNLSSLELGDSALYFCASSVEPSASYNSPLHFGNGTRLTVT.

V and J are TRBV28 and TRBJ2-7; D possibly uses TRBD1 or TRBD2 (5 bases each). Germline CDR1 MDHEN, CDR2 SYDVKM. The CDR3 is 13 residues long. Between the trimmed V and J ends, which lost 8 bases and 4 bases, there was a span of 15 bases. The CDR3 protein is CASHGAATYEQYF. DNA of the CDR3: TGTGCCAGCCACGGGGCTGCAACTTACGAGCAGTACTTC.

The chain employs TRBV7-8 and TRBJ2-7; no reliable D call. The CDR3 runs 14 residues. The germline V gene has CDR1 SGHVS and CDR2 FQNEAQ. Trimming shortened V by 4 bases and J by 5 bases, and 15 bases separated the two germline ends. The CDR3 is CASSSRYSSDEQYF. The CDR3 coding sequence is TGTGCCAGCAGCTCGCGTTACAGCTCTGACGAGCAGTACTTC.

The CDR3 DNA reads TGTGCCATCAGTGAAGGGAACTCCTACAATGAGCAGTTCTTC. Its protein is CAISEGNSYNEQFF. The chain carries TRBV10-3 and TRBJ2-1; D call uncertain. V dropped 3 bases and J dropped 0 bases, with 6 bases sitting between them. CDR1 ENHRY and CDR2 SYGVKD come from the germline V gene. This CDR3 is 14 amino acids long.

This clone occurred a few times. This chain uses TRBV9 with TRBJ1-1; possibly TRBD1 for D (6 bases). Between the trimmed V and J ends, which lost 0 bases and 4 bases, there was a span of 16 bases. This CDR3 is 16 amino acids long. Germline V gene data show CDR1 as SGDLS and CDR2 as YYNGEE. CDR3 bases: TGTGCCAGCAGCGTAGCCCCTTGGGGAGGGGGCACTGAAGCTTTCTTT. Protein: CASSVAPWGGGTEAFF.

The chain is built from TRBV19 and TRBJ2-7; the D gene is possibly TRBD1 (6 bases). Trimming took 6 bases from V and 4 from J, leaving 16 bases between them. This CDR3 contains 14 residues. The germline V gene encodes CDR1 LNHDA and CDR2 SQIVND (reference sequence). DNA for the CDR3: TGTGCCAGTAGCGCGGATGGGCAGGGGTACGAGCAGTACTTC. This sequence encodes CASSADGQGYEQYF.

This clone was recorded once. The chain combines TRBV30 with TRBJ2-3; maybe TRBD2 (5 bases). V was shortened by 4 bases and J by 4 bases, with 12 bases between the two germline ends. In germline, CDR1 is GTSNPN, CDR2 SVGIG (reference sequence). The CDR3 is 13 amino acids. The CDR3 DNA follows: TGTGCCTGGACCTGGGAGAGACCAGATACGCAGTATTTT. Translating gives CAWTWERPDTQYF.

The chain combines TRBV24-1 with TRBJ2-1; D may be TRBD1 or TRBD2 (6 bases each). The CDR3 has 17 residues. Between the trimmed V and J ends, which lost 3 bases and 2 bases, there was a span of 16 bases. Per the germline V gene, CDR1 is KGHDR and CDR2 is SFDVKD. The CDR3 region is CATSDGRGQAAYNEQFF. CDR3 DNA: TGTGCCACCAGTGATGGCCGGGGGCAGGCGGCCTACAATGAGCAGTTCTTC.

The J gene is TRBJ2-1, the V gene TRBV2, with 11 bases aligning to TRBD2. The CDR3 extends over 16 amino acids. J was trimmed by 1 base and V by 4 bases; bases with no gene match: 3. In germline, CDR1 is SNHLY, CDR2 FYNNEI. Here the CDR3 reads CASSGWTSGSYNEQFF. The CDR3 nucleotides are TGTGCCAGCAGTGGATGGACTAGCGGGTCCTACAATGAGCAGTTCTTC.

This clone is a singleton in its sample. The rearrangement links TRBV5-6 to TRBJ2-6; no definite D call. The CDR3 is 15 residues long. Germline V gene lookup returns CDR1 SGHDT and CDR2 YYEEEE. Trimming pared 6 bases from V and 4 bases from J, leaving 14 bases between. CDR3 DNA: TGTGCCAGCAACCCTAGGGTGGCCGGGGCCAACGTCCTGACTTTC. Protein product: CASNPRVAGANVLTF.

This chain joins TRBV18 and TRBJ1-4; TRBD1 matches 7 bases. Germline V gene data show CDR1 as KGHSH and CDR2 as LQKENI. V trimming: 1 base; J trimming: 6 bases; junction bases outside the gene matches: 2. This CDR3 region has 14 residues. In DNA, the CDR3 is TGTGCCAGCTCACCACAGGGGGCAGATGAAAAACTGTTTTTT. Encoded protein: CASSPQGADEKLFF.